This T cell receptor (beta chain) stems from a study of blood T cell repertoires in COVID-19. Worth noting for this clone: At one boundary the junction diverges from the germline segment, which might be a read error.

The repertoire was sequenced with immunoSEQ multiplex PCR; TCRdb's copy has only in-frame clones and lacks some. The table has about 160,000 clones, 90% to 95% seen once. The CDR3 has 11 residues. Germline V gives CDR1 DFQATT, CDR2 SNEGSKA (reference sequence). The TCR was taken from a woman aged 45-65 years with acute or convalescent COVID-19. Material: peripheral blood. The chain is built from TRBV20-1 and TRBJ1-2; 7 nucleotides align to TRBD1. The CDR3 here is CSAWDSPYVYF. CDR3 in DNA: TGCAGTGCTTGGGACAGTCCCTACGTATACTTC.